These 28 T cell receptor beta chains were sequenced from one sample in a study of CD8+ T cells in alopecia areata. RNA was extracted and reverse transcribed into cDNA as the sequencing template. Method: immunoSEQ multiplex PCR; TCRdb's copy keeps in-frame clones and lacks some. Of under 250,000 clones in the sample, 50% to 70% were seen once. The sequencing used CD4+ T cells sorted from blood, collected at week 0. The receptors stem from a human donor with alopecia areata.

The rearrangement joins TRBV19 to TRBJ2-1; D uncertain. The length of the CDR3 is 15 residues. The germline V gene encodes CDR1 LNHDA and CDR2 SQIVND (reference sequence). V was clipped by 3 bases and J by 0 bases, with 9 bases between them. The CDR3: CASSIRHSSYNEQFF. Written as DNA, the CDR3 is TGTGCCAGTAGTATCAGGCACAGCTCCTACAATGAGCAGTTCTTC.

The rearrangement joins TRBV27 to TRBJ2-7; D unclear. This CDR3 region has 14 residues. Germline V gives CDR1 MNHEY, CDR2 SMNVEV (reference sequence). V lost 2 bases to trimming and J lost 0 bases, with 8 bases between them. The CDR3 DNA is TGTGCCAGCAGTTTAAGTCAGAGCTCCTACGAGCAGTACTTC. Protein sequence: CASSLSQSSYEQYF.

The CDR3 DNA sequence: TGTGCCTCCCGGGATTCTAACTATGGCTACACCTTC. It yields the protein CASRDSNYGYTF. The V and J genes are TRBV2 and TRBJ1-2; no definite D call. CDR1 SNHLY and CDR2 FYNNEI come from the germline V gene. V lost 11 bases to trimming and J lost 0 bases, with 10 bases between them. This CDR3 is 12 amino acids long.

The CDR3: CAWSVQGVKQFF. DNA for the CDR3: TGTGCCTGGAGTGTACAAGGGGTTAAGCAGTTCTTC. The chain joins TRBV30 to TRBJ2-1; D perhaps matches TRBD1 (5 bases). The CDR3 has 12 residues. The V end was cut by 0 bases, the J end by 11 bases, with 11 bases between. The germline V gene has CDR1 GTSNPN and CDR2 SVGIG (reference sequence).

This sequence joins TRBV7-8 and TRBJ1-5, with D hard to call. The germline V and J ends were trimmed by 7 bases and 3 bases, with 22 bases remaining between them. The CDR3 runs 17 residues. Germline CDR1 is SGHVS and CDR2 is FQNEAQ. CDR3 loop: CASTLNLLSGDNQPQHF. CDR3 nucleotides: TGTGCCAGCACCCTAAACCTCCTTTCCGGGGACAATCAGCCCCAGCATTTT. Full variable domain (rest looked up from reference TRBV7-8 and TRBJ1-5): GAGVSQSPRYKVAKRGQDVALRCDPISGHVSLFWYQQALGQGPEFLTYFQNEAQLDKSGLPSDRFFAERPEGSVSTLKIQRTQQEDSAVYLCASTLNLLSGDNQPQHFGDGTRLSIL.

The gene calls are TRBV6-5 and TRBJ2-1; 7 bases fit TRBD1. There are 12 residues in the CDR3. In germline, CDR1 is MNHEY, CDR2 SVGAGI. V shed 1 base and J 10 bases; nucleotides not matched to a gene: 1. CDR3: CASSYLGQEQFF. DNA of the CDR3: TGTGCCAGCAGTTACTTGGGACAGGAGCAGTTCTTC.

The genes are TRBV27 and TRBJ1-1; D not certain. Germline V gene data show CDR1 as MNHEY and CDR2 as SMNVEV (reference sequence). CDR3 length: 14 amino acids. V was shortened by 5 bases and J by 7 bases, with 17 bases between the two germline ends. CDR3 sequence (DNA): TGTGCCAGCAGTCCCTCGTCCTGGATGATTGAAGCTTTCTTT. Translated, it gives CASSPSSWMIEAFF.

Here the CDR3 reads CSVEDREKSTNEKLFF. In DNA form, the CDR3 reads TGCAGCGTTGAAGATCGCGAGAAATCAACTAATGAAAAACTGTTTTTT. This chain uses TRBV29-1 with TRBJ1-4; D not resolved. V was trimmed by 0 bases and J by 0 bases, leaving 11 bases between them. Per the germline V gene, CDR1 is SQVTM and CDR2 is ANQGSEA. The CDR3 is made up of 16 amino acids.

CDR3 DNA sequence: TGTGCCAGCGGGCGGGAACTATACAATGAGCAGTTCTTC. Translated, it gives CASGRELYNEQFF. The chain carries TRBV7-3 and TRBJ2-1; a possible D gene is TRBD2 (6 bases). Germline assignment: CDR1 SGHTA and CDR2 FQGTGA. CDR3 length equals 13 residues. Trimming shortened V by 8 bases and J by 4 bases, and 12 bases separated the two germline ends. The whole variable domain, remainder taken from reference TRBV7-3 and TRBJ2-1, is GAGVSQTPSNKVTEKGKYVELRCDPISGHTALYWYRQSLGQGPEFLIYFQGTGAADDSGLPNDRFFAVRPEGSVSTLKIQRTERGDSAVYLCASGRELYNEQFFGPGTRLTVL.

This rearrangement joins TRBV27 to TRBJ2-5; 9 nucleotides align to TRBD2. The CDR3 consists of 15 residues. V was clipped by 6 bases and J by 5 bases; unmatched bases: 10. CDR1 is MNHEY, CDR2 SMNVEV, per germline (reference sequence). The CDR3 region has the DNA TGTGCCAGCAGGCAAAGGACTAGCGTCGGGGAGACCCAGTACTTC. This translates into CASRQRTSVGETQYF.

The sample holds many counts of this clone. One end of the junction does not line up with germline, which may come from a read error. The chain links TRBV23-1 to TRBJ1-3; D call uncertain. TRBV23-1 is noted as an ORF with a role that remains uncertain. The CDR3 is made up of 10 amino acids. This CDR3 reads CASSHHSDFF. In nucleotides, the CDR3 is TGCGCCAGCAGTCACCACAGTGACTTTTTT.

The chain uses TRBV18 and TRBJ2-1; possibly TRBD1 for D (6 bases). The CDR3 contains 16 residues. Germline CDR1 and CDR2: KGHSH and LQKENI. Trimming stripped 3 bases from V and 4 bases from J, with 16 bases between. CDR3: CASSPGQKGLYNEQFF. The CDR3 DNA is TGTGCCAGCTCACCGGGACAAAAGGGTCTTTACAATGAGCAGTTCTTC.

The CDR3 nucleotides read TGCGCCAGCAGCCTACCGGGACAGGGGAATGAAAAACTGTTTTTT. It is translated as CASSLPGQGNEKLFF. The chain joins TRBV4-1 to TRBJ1-4; 10 positions agree with TRBD1. J was trimmed by 5 bases and V by 4 bases; bases with no gene match: 4. The germline gives CDR1 MGHRA, CDR2 YSYEKL. There are 15 residues in the CDR3.

J is TRBJ1-6 and V is TRBV7-2; D might be TRBD1 (5 bases). CDR1 is SGHTA and CDR2 is FQGNSA in the germline V gene. V gave up 5 bases and J gave up 8 bases, with 19 bases separating them. This CDR3 comprises 16 residues. The CDR3 DNA reads as TGTGCCAGCAGCCCGTTCTCGACAGTGGGCTATTCACCCCTCCACTTT. Amino acids: CASSPFSTVGYSPLHF.

The rearrangement links TRBV5-1 to TRBJ1-1; D possibly corresponds to TRBD1 (5 bases). This CDR3 is 15 amino acids long. Germline CDR1 reads SGHRS; CDR2 reads YFSETQ. The germline V and J ends were trimmed by 0 bases and 2 bases, with 11 bases remaining between them. This CDR3 reads CASSLVIGENTEAFF. CDR3 coding DNA: TGCGCCAGCAGCTTGGTGATAGGGGAAAACACTGAAGCTTTCTTT.

This clone came up a few times. This chain links TRBV5-1 with TRBJ2-1, with TRBD2 identical over 9 bases. Germline V lookup: CDR1 SGHRS, CDR2 YFSETQ. V shed 4 bases, J shed 9 bases, and the junction held 14 bases outside the gene matches. The CDR3 is 16 residues long. The CDR3 DNA sequence: TGCGCCAGCAGCGGGGCGAGGACTAGCGTATCGGGTGAGCAGTTCTTC. It yields the protein CASSGARTSVSGEQFF. Using reference TRBV5-1 and TRBJ2-1 for the parts outside the CDR3, the full variable domain is KAGVTQTPRYLIKTRGQQVTLSCSPISGHRSVSWYQQTPGQGLQFLFEYFSETQRNKGNFPGRFSGRQFSNSRSEMNVSTLELGDSALYLCASSGARTSVSGEQFFGPGTRLTVL.

The chain is built from TRBV7-9 and TRBJ2-1, with 7 bases lining up with TRBD1. The CDR3 is 12 residues long. Per germline, CDR1 SEHNR and CDR2 FQNEAQ (reference sequence). J gave up 8 bases and V 4 bases, and 2 bases lay outside the gene matches. For the CDR3, the DNA is TGTGCCAGCAGCTACAGGGGCTATGAGCAGTTCTTC. The encoded protein is CASSYRGYEQFF.

The chain couples TRBV29-1 to TRBJ2-1; TRBD2 agrees at 8 bases. Trimming at V came to 7 bases and at J to 1 base, leaving 9 bases not matched to a gene. CDR1 and CDR2 from the germline V gene are SQVTM and ANQGSEA. This CDR3 contains 15 residues. The CDR3 is CSAVLTGGSYNEQFF. As DNA, the CDR3 is TGCAGCGCTGTCCTTACGGGAGGGTCCTACAATGAGCAGTTCTTC.

The gene calls are TRBV7-9 and TRBJ2-7; the D gene is possibly TRBD2 (5 bases). CDR1 is SEHNR, CDR2 FQNEAQ, per germline (reference sequence). The germline V and J ends were trimmed by 1 base and 5 bases, with 18 bases remaining between them. The CDR3 runs to 16 residues. This CDR3 is CASSLELGSLGNEQYF. In DNA form, the CDR3 reads TGTGCCAGCAGCTTAGAGCTCGGCAGTCTCGGGAACGAGCAGTACTTC.

This clone was seen a handful of times. J is TRBJ1-3 and V is TRBV29-1; 10 nucleotides match TRBD1. Germline V lookup: CDR1 SQVTM, CDR2 ANQGSEA. Germline trimming cut 1 base from V and 3 bases from J; bases unmatched to any gene: 0. This CDR3 has 14 amino acids. CDR3 residues: CSVEGDRGGNTIYF. The CDR3 DNA reads as TGCAGCGTTGAAGGGGACAGGGGTGGAAACACCATATATTTT.

The chain joins TRBV7-2 to TRBJ2-6, with D hard to call. V lost 5 bases to trimming and J lost 0 bases, with 11 bases between them. This CDR3 contains 16 residues. Germline CDR1 is SGHTA and CDR2 is FQGNSA. CDR3 protein: CASSLAGGSGANVLTF. In nucleotides, the CDR3 is TGTGCCAGCAGCCTCGCCGGTGGCTCTGGGGCCAACGTCCTGACTTTC.

The chain carries TRBV14 and TRBJ1-1, with D unresolved. V lost 4 bases and J lost 1, with 7 bases in between. CDR1 is SGHDN and CDR2 is FVKESK in the germline V gene. CDR3 size: 13 residues. CDR3 nucleotides: TGTGCCAGCAGCCCGGGAGCGAACACTGAAGCTTTCTTT. Residues: CASSPGANTEAFF.

By sample fraction, this clone is medium-sized. The J gene is TRBJ2-4, the V gene TRBV7-8, with D unclear. Germline CDR1 and CDR2: SGHVS and FQNEAQ. This CDR3 is 13 amino acids long. The germline V and J ends were trimmed by 5 bases and 1 base, with 6 bases remaining between them. The CDR3 loop is CASSLAAKNIQYF. The CDR3 DNA reads TGTGCCAGCAGCCTCGCGGCCAAAAACATTCAGTACTTC.

A single count supports this clone. The chain employs TRBV2 and TRBJ2-1; D could derive from TRBD1 or TRBD2 (5 bases each). CDR3 length: 16 amino acids. CDR1 is SNHLY and CDR2 is FYNNEI in the germline V gene. Deletions cut 5 bases from V and 0 bases from J, with 14 bases between. The CDR3 DNA is TGTGCCAGCAGTATAGAGGGACGAAGCTCCTACAATGAGCAGTTCTTC. Translating it yields CASSIEGRSSYNEQFF.

V and J are TRBV7-9 and TRBJ2-1; TRBD1 is a possible D gene (5 bases). This CDR3 is 12 amino acids long. V was pared by 4 bases and J by 10 bases, with 11 bases between. Germline assignment: CDR1 SEHNR and CDR2 FQNEAQ (reference sequence). CDR3 DNA sequence: TGTGCCAGCAGCTGGGTAGGGGAAGAGCAGTTCTTC. Its translation: CASSWVGEEQFF. Complete variable domain (other parts from reference TRBV7-9 and TRBJ2-1): DTGVSQNPRHKITKRGQNVTFRCDPISEHNRLYWYRQTLGQGPEFLTYFQNEAQLEKSRLLSDRFSAERPKGSFSTLEIQRTEQGDSAMYLCASSWVGEEQFFGPGTRLTVL.

This clone showed up just once. V usage is TRBV5-1 and J usage is TRBJ2-7; 10 positions agree with TRBD1. This CDR3 has 15 residues. Trimming at V came to 2 bases and at J to 1 base, leaving 3 bases not matched to a gene. The germline gives CDR1 SGHRS, CDR2 YFSETQ. The CDR3 nucleotides are TGCGCCAGCAGCTTTTGGACAGGGGGTTCCTACGAGCAGTACTTC. Translating gives CASSFWTGGSYEQYF.

The V gene is TRBV30, the J gene TRBJ2-2; 9 bases map to TRBD1. The J segment lost 4 bases and the V segment lost 4 bases, leaving 4 bases of the junction unmatched. Germline CDR1 GTSNPN, CDR2 SVGIG (reference sequence). The CDR3 runs 14 residues. CDR3 nucleotide sequence: TGTGCCTGGAAGGGACAGGGAGCCACCGGGGAGCTGTTTTTT. As protein: CAWKGQGATGELFF.

The chain recombines TRBV5-1 with TRBJ1-2, with unresolved D. With 4 bases removed from V and 6 bases from J, the gap between germline ends came to 16 bases. This CDR3 has 14 amino acids. Germline loops: CDR1 SGHRS, CDR2 YFSETQ. CDR3 amino acids: CASSNKPGADGYTF. The CDR3 bases are TGCGCCAGCAGCAATAAGCCGGGAGCCGATGGCTACACCTTC. The whole variable domain, filled in from reference TRBV5-1 and TRBJ1-2, reads KAGVTQTPRYLIKTRGQQVTLSCSPISGHRSVSWYQQTPGQGLQFLFEYFSETQRNKGNFPGRFSGRQFSNSRSEMNVSTLELGDSALYLCASSNKPGADGYTFGSGTRLTVV.